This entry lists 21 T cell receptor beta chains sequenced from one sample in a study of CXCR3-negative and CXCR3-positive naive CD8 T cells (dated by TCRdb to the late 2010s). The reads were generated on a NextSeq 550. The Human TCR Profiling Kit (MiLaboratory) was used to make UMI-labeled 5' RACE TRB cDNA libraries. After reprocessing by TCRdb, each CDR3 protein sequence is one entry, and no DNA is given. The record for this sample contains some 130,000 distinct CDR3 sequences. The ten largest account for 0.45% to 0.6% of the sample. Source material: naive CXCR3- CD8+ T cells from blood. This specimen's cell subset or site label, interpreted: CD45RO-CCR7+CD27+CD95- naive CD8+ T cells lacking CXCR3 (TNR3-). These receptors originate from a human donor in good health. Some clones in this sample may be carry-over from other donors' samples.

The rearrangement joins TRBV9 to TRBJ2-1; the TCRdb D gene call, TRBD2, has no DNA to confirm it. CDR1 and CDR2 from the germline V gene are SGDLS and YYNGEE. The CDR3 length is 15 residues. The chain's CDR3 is CASSVVSGGYNEQFF. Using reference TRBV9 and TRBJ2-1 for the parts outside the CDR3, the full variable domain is DSGVTQTPKHLITATGQRVTLRCSPRSGDLSVYWYQQSLDQGLQFLIQYYNGEERAKGNILERFSAQQFPDLHSELNLSSLELGDSALYFCASSVVSGGYNEQFFGPGTRLTVL.

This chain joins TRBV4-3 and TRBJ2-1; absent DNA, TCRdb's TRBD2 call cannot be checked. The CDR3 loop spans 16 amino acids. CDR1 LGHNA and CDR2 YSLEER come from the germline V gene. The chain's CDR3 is CASSQGGGGSYNEQFF.

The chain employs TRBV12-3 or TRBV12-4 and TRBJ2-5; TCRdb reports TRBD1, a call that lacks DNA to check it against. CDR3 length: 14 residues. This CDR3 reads CASSLSGASETQYF.

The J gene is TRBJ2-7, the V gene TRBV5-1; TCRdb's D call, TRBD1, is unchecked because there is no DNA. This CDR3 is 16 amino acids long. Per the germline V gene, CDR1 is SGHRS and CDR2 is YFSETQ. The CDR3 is CASSFLGDRASYEQYF.

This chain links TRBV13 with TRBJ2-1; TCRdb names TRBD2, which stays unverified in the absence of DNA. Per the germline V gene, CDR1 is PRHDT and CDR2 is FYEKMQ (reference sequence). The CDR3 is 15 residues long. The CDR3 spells CASSLTGLALGEQFF.

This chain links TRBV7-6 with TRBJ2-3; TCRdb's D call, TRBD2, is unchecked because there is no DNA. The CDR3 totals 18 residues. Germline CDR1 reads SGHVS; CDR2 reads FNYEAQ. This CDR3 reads CASSSSGFDASGTDTQYF.

The CDR3 loop reads CATSLTSGRAYEQYF. V and J are TRBV15 and TRBJ2-7; with no DNA, the TCRdb D assignment of TRBD2 cannot be verified. From germline, CDR1 is LNHNV and CDR2 YYDKDF (reference sequence). The CDR3 length is 15 residues. Complete variable domain (other parts from reference TRBV15 and TRBJ2-7): DAMVIQNPRYQVTQFGKPVTLSCSQTLNHNVMYWYQQKSSQAPKLLFHYYDKDFNNEADTPDNFQSRRPNTSFCFLDIRSPGLGDTAMYLCATSLTSGRAYEQYFGPGTRLTVT.

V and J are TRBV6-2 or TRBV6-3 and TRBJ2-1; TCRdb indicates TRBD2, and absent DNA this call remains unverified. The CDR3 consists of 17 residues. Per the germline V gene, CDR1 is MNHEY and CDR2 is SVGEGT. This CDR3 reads CASSWRWLEGVYNEQFF.

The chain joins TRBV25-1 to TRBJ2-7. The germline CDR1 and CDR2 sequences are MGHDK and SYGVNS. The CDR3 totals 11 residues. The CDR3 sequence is CASSASYEQYF.

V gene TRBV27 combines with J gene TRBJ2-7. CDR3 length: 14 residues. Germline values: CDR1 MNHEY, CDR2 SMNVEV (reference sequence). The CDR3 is CASSPTRSSYEQYF.

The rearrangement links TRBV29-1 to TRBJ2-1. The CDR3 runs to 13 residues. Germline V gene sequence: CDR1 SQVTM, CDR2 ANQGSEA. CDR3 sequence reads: CSVEDMAYDEQFF.

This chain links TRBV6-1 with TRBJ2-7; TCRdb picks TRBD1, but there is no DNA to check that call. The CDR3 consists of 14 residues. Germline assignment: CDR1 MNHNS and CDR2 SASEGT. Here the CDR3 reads CASNDRGSSWEQYF.

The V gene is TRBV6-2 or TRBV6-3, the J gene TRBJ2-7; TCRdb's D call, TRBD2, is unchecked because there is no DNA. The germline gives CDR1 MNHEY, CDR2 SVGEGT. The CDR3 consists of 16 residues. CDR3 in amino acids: CASRGLAGAYSYEQYF.

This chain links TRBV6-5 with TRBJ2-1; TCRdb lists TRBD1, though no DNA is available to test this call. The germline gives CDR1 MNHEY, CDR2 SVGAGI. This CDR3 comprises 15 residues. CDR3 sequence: CASSYSSGGRHEQFF.

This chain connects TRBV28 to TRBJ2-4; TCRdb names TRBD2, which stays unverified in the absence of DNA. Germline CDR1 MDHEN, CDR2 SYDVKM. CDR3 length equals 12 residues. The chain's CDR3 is CASSLGGNIQYF.

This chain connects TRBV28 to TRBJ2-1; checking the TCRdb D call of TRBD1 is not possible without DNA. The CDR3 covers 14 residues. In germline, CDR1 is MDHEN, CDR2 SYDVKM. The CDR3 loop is CASSLIQGEDEQFF.

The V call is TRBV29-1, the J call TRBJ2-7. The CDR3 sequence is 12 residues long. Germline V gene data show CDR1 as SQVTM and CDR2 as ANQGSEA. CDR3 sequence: CSVEDRPYEQYF.

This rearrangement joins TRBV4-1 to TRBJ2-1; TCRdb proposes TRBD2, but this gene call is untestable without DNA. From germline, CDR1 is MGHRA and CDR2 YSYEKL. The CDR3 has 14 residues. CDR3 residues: CASRTSSGGDGPFF.

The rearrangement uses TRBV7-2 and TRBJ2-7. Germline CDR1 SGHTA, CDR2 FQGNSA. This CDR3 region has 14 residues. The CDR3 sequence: CASRALSRWDEQYF.

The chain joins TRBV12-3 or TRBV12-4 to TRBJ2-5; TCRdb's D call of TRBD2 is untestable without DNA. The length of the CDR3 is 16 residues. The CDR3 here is CASGPGAGGQHETQYF.

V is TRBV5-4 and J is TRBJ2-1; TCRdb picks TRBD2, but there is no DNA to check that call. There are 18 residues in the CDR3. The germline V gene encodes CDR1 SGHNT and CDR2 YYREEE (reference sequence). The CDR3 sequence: CASSLRVLAGGQGNEQFF.